The T cell receptor beta chain described here comes from a study of Graves' ophthalmopathy and Graves' hyperthyroidism. The authors amplified TCR beta CDR3 regions, and they did so from RNA transcripts for repertoire sequencing. Second-round multiplex PCR followed a first-round RT-PCR using HTBI primers. TCRdb re-derived calls from the multiplex PCR reads in MiXCR, one entry per CDR3 protein. Among 450,000 to 600,000 distinct CDR3 sequences, under 45% were seen once, and the ten largest hold 3.5% to 4.5%. Many counts were recorded for this clonotype. Its antigen remains unidentified. CDR3 size: 13 residues. V dropped 7 bases and J dropped 4; count of bases not matched to a gene: 6. Germline CDR1 is LNHDA and CDR2 is SQIVND (reference sequence). Clinical symptoms, serum thyroxine, TRAb, thyroid ultrasound and orbital computed tomography formed the basis of diagnosis. Study-level results: For separating ophthalmopathy from stable hyperthyroidism, a 13-signature model gave less than 90% sensitivity and roughly 83% specificity.

The source material was peripheral blood or thyroid tissue (not recorded which). This chain uses TRBV19 with TRBJ1-1, with TRBD1 matching over 7 bases. The source is an adult man with Graves' hyperthyroidism. CDR3 sequence (DNA): TGTGCCAGTAAAGACAGGGAAGGCACTGAAGCTTTCTTT. It translates to CASKDREGTEAFF.